This record covers a single TCR beta chain. The table lists this clonotype with many counts. The antigen this receptor binds is unknown. Per-nucleotide qualities are absent, and no much larger clonotype sits a single base away. This sample is drawn from a study of blood T cells in healthy people across ages (dated by TCRdb to 2015 to 2017). Study-level background: In model experiments, template switching captured roughly one uniquely barcoded TCR beta cDNA molecule for every two T cells. Using deep sequencing normalized with unique cDNA molecular identifiers, the study measured how TCR beta repertoire diversity changes with age. Four age groups were formed from the donors: young (average approximately 15 years), middle-aged (less than 40), aged (approximately 60) and long-lived (around 80). Donors of different ages were randomly distributed across sequencing lanes to avoid experimental bias. Using the same blood draw, the study looked at two additional independent replicas of 1 million unique cDNA reads for two donors, one aged 18 to 29 and the other aged 80 or older.

From a lookup of the germline V gene, CDR1 and CDR2 are SGHTA and FQGNSA. Measured from the cysteine to the phenylalanine, the CDR3 is 13 residues long. Only the CDR3 portion is preserved as DNA: 39 bases, with reading frame beginning at the first base. Trimming costs V 4 bases and J 1 base, and their ends lie 7 bases apart. Donors were a few dozen systemically healthy Caucasian individuals from Russia aged 6 to 90 years. Roughly 10 milliliters of peripheral blood were collected from each donor into EDTA-treated Vacutainer tubes. Ficoll-Paque density-gradient centrifugation was used to isolate PBMCs, with at least 6.5 million per sample. Total RNA was extracted from PBMCs with Trizol reagent, with at least 5 micrograms obtained per sample. Naive CD45RAhigh/CD27high T cell percentages were measured by flow cytometry on a PBMC aliquot from every donor. What the work shows at the level of the full study, not this receptor alone: A strong correlation was found between observed TCR beta diversity and the percentage of naive T cells measured by flow cytometry. Because the CMV infection status of the donors was unknown, age-related changes in expanded clonotypes may potentially have been confounded. Bulk unsorted PBMC profiling prevented conclusive comparison of naive and antigen-experienced compartments. Compared with the aged group, the long-lived group had more naive CD4+ T cells, fewer expanded clones and increased TCR diversity, a pattern suggesting age selection. Estimates of total diversity based on one million sequenced T cells were considered lower bounds and underestimates. Observed TCR beta diversity per million T cells fell roughly linearly with age, and a significant reduction was already apparent by age approximately 41.

The library was produced with 5' RACE. For sequencing, an Illumina HiSeq 2500 was employed. A second PCR of about 7 to 12 cycles was run with a J-beta primer mix and a sample-barcoded 5' primer. A template-switch 5' adaptor carrying 12 random nucleotides introduced a unique molecular identifier onto each TCR beta cDNA molecule. At least 2.5 million CDR3-containing paired-end reads were obtained from each sample. First-strand cDNA was synthesized from all RNA with the Mint cDNA synthesis kit, primed by a TRBC-specific oligonucleotide. All cDNA was treated with uracil-DNA glycosylase and then went through a first 18-cycle PCR with the universal primers M1SS and BC2_uni_R. For the original study's pipeline: Normalization of each sample was performed by random selection of 1 million high-quality reads, each carrying a distinct molecular identifier. Reads with shared molecular identifiers were discarded instead of being binned into consensus sequences. MiTCR, run with a Q25 quality threshold and the strictest error-elimination algorithm, handled CDR3 identification, clonotype clustering and error correction. Lower-bound total TCR beta diversity was estimated with a nonparametric unseen species model using Euler transformation. TCRdb applied fastp at Q25 and MiXCR to the public reads, then kept only in-frame beta chains. For every CDR3 protein sequence, its rows merge into one entry that carries the most common genes and DNA. The V and J calls come from TCRdb's annotation, not from the publication. The sample table contains 630,000 or so distinct CDR3 sequences; only one count was recorded for about 28% of them. Of the sample, more than 15% is held by the ten largest clones.

The chain uses TRBV7-2 and TRBJ2-5; TRBD2 is a weak D gene call, 5 bases matching. The sequence was collected from a woman of 80 years or more in good health. Sequenced input: blood. CDR3 loop: CASSSTTQETQYF. The DNA is TGTGCCAGCAGCTCGACTACCCAAGAGACCCAGTACTTC. The entire variable domain, with the stretches around the CDR3 drawn from the reference TRBV7-2 and TRBJ2-5 proteins, is GAGVSQSPSNKVTEKGKDVELRCDPISGHTALYWYRQSLGQGLEFLIYFQGNSAPDKSGLPSDRFSAERTGGSVSTLTIQRTQQEDSAVYLCASSSTTQETQYFGPGTRLLVL.